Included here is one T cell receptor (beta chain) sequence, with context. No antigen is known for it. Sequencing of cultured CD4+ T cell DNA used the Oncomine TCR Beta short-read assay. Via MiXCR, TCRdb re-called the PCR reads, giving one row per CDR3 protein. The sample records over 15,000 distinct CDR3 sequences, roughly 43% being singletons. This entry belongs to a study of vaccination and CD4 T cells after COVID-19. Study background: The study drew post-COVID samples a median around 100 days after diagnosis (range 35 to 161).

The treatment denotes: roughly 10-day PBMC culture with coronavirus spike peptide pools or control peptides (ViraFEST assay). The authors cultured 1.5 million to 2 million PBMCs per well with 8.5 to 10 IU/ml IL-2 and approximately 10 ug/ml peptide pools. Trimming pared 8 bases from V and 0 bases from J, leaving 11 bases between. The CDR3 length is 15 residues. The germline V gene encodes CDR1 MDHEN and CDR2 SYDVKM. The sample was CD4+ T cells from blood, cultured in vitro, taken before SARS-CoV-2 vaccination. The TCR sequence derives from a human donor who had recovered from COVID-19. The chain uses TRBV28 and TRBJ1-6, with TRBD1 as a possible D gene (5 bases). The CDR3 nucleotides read TGTGCCAGCGGCCGGGGACTCTCCTATAATTCACCCCTCCACTTT. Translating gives CASGRGLSYNSPLHF.